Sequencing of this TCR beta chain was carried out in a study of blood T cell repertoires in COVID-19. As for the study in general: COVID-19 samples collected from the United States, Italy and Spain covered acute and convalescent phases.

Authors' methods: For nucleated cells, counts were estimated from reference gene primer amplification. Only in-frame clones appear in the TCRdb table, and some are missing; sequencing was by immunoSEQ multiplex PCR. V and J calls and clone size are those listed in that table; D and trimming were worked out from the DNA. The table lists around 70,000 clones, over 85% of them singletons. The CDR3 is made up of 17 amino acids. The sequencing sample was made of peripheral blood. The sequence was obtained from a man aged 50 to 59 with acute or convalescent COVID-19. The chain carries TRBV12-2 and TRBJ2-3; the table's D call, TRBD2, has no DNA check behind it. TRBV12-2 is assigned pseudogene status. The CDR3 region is CASRLDERGPYTDTQYF. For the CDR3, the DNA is TGTGCAAGTCGCTTAGATGAGCGGGGGCCGTACACAGATACGCAGTATTTT.